These 29 T cell receptor beta chains were sequenced from one sample in a study of blood T cell repertoires in COVID-19. The repertoire was sequenced with immunoSEQ multiplex PCR; TCRdb's copy has only in-frame clones and lacks some. The sample shows about 55,000 clones, around 86% of them seen only once. The sample comprised peripheral blood. The receptors were gathered from a human donor in a cohort sampled during active COVID-19.

This clone has just a few counts. This chain joins TRBV7-9 and TRBJ1-1, with D possibly TRBD1 on 6 matching bases. Germline V gene sequence: CDR1 SEHNR, CDR2 FQNEAQ (reference sequence). Trimming shortened V by 3 bases and J by 1 base, and 21 bases separated the two germline ends. CDR3 length: 18 amino acids. The CDR3 bases are TGTGCCAGCAGCTTCAGGGAAACAGGGCGTCGGAGGAACACTGAAGCTTTCTTT. It translates to CASSFRETGRRRNTEAFF.

The chain couples TRBV19 to TRBJ1-5, with a possible D match to TRBD1 (6 bases). With 5 bases removed from V and 3 bases from J, the gap between germline ends came to 17 bases. Looked up from germline, CDR1 is LNHDA and CDR2 is SQIVND (reference sequence). The CDR3 contains 16 residues. CDR3 loop: CASSPSTGTFNQPQHF. CDR3 in DNA: TGTGCCAGTAGTCCGTCGACAGGTACGTTCAATCAGCCCCAGCATTTT.

The rearrangement joins TRBV11-3 to TRBJ2-3; 9 bases agree with TRBD1. The CDR3 has 16 amino acids. The V gene end was trimmed by 5 bases and the J gene end by 2 bases; junction bases not matched to a gene: 8. Germline CDR1 reads SGHNT; CDR2 reads YENEEA. In DNA, the CDR3 is TGTGCCAGCAGCCAGGAGGGGACAGGGACCACAGATACGCAGTATTTT. It specifies CASSQEGTGTTDTQYF.

The rearrangement links TRBV5-6 to TRBJ1-5, with no clear D. The CDR3 is 12 amino acids. From germline, CDR1 is SGHDT and CDR2 YYEEEE. Deletions cut 0 bases from V and 6 bases from J, with 4 bases between. CDR3 in amino acids: CASSLGLQPQHF. CDR3 coding DNA: TGTGCCAGCAGCTTGGGTCTTCAGCCCCAGCATTTT.

J is TRBJ1-1 and V is TRBV18; maybe TRBD1 (6 bases). This CDR3 contains 12 residues. V gave up 3 bases and J gave up 11 bases, with 13 bases separating them. CDR1 is KGHSH and CDR2 is LQKENI in the germline V gene. The CDR3 nucleotides are TGTGCCAGCTCACCGGAGAGGGACAAGGCTTTCTTT. Translation: CASSPERDKAFF. Filled out from reference TRBV18 and TRBJ1-1, the complete variable domain reads NAGVMQNPRHLVRRRGQEARLRCSPMKGHSHVYWYRQLPEEGLKFMVYLQKENIIDESGMPKERFSAEFPKEGPSILRIQQVVRGDSAAYFCASSPERDKAFFGQGTRLTVV.

This clone came up once. This sequence joins TRBV3-1 (or the pseudogene TRBV3-2) and TRBJ2-7, with a possible D match to TRBD2 (5 bases). V was trimmed by 6 bases and J by 0 bases, leaving 12 bases between them. Looked up from germline, CDR1 is LGHDT and CDR2 is YNNKEL (reference sequence). The CDR3 spans 14 residues. The CDR3 sequence is CASRGARSSYEQYF. DNA for the CDR3: TGTGCCAGCAGGGGAGCGCGGAGCTCCTACGAGCAGTACTTC.

This chain links TRBV18 with TRBJ1-5; 7 nucleotides line up with TRBD1. Trimming cost V 4 bases and J 4 bases; bases outside gene matches: 7. The CDR3 sequence is 15 residues long. In germline, CDR1 is KGHSH, CDR2 LQKENI. The CDR3 DNA reads TGTGCCAGCTCACGAGGGACAGAATTAAATCAGCCCCAGCATTTT. It yields the protein CASSRGTELNQPQHF.

This clone was seen only once. V and J are TRBV4-3 and TRBJ2-2, with a possible D match to TRBD2 (6 bases). CDR1 is LGHNA, CDR2 YSLEER, per germline. This CDR3 is built from 16 residues. V was clipped by 1 base and J by 2 bases, with 11 bases between them. In DNA form, the CDR3 reads TGCGCCAGCAGCCAAGTTGGCGGGATTAACACCGGGGAGCTGTTTTTT. Encoded protein: CASSQVGGINTGELFF.

This clone was picked up a small number of times. V usage is TRBV4-1 and J usage is TRBJ1-6; 8 bases are shared with TRBD1. The V and J ends lost 2 bases and 10 bases, in that order; junction bases with no gene match: 13. CDR1 and CDR2 from the germline V gene are MGHRA and YSYEKL. There are 17 residues in the CDR3. The chain's CDR3 is CASSQMPWTGRGSPLHF. CDR3 nucleotide sequence: TGCGCCAGCAGCCAAATGCCCTGGACAGGGCGGGGCTCACCCCTCCACTTT.

The chain uses TRBV2 and TRBJ2-6; D not resolved. Trimming left V 5 bases short and J 5 bases short, with 4 bases between. CDR1 is SNHLY and CDR2 is FYNNEI in the germline V gene. The CDR3 runs 12 residues. The CDR3 region has the DNA TGTGCCAGCAGTTACTGGGCCAACGTCCTGACTTTC. It specifies CASSYWANVLTF. The full variable domain, its missing parts supplied by reference TRBV2 and TRBJ2-6, is EPEVTQTPSHQVTQMGQEVILRCVPISNHLYFYWYRQILGQKVEFLVSFYNNEISEKSEIFDDQFSVERPDGSNFTLKIRSTKLEDSAMYFCASSYWANVLTFGAGSRLTVL.

The gene calls are TRBV4-2 and TRBJ1-2; D is perhaps TRBD1 (6 bases). The germline V gene encodes CDR1 LGHNA and CDR2 YNFKEQ. This CDR3 is 12 amino acids long. The V end was cut by 2 bases, the J end by 6 bases, with 7 bases between. CDR3 coding DNA: TGTGCCAGCAGCCAAACAGGGAATGGCTACACCTTC. This codes for CASSQTGNGYTF.

Concerning this clone: This clone may be a read error of a much larger clone one base away. This rearrangement joins TRBV6-6 to TRBJ2-7; maybe TRBD2 (6 bases). Germline CDR1 MNHNY, CDR2 SVGAGI (reference sequence). V was shortened by 6 bases and J by 0 bases, with 12 bases between the two germline ends. The CDR3 extends over 14 amino acids. CDR3 protein: CASSPGLLSYEQYF. CDR3 in DNA: TGTGCCAGCAGCCCGGGACTCCTCTCCTACGAGCAGTACTTC.

The rearrangement joins TRBV19 to TRBJ1-4; the match to TRBD1 covers 7 bases. The CDR3 is made up of 13 amino acids. CDR1 and CDR2 (germline): LNHDA, SQIVND (reference sequence). The V segment lost 8 bases and the J segment 3 bases; nucleotides outside the gene matches: 3. The CDR3 nucleotides are TGTGCCAGTCGGGACAGCTCTAATGAAAAACTGTTTTTT. The encoded protein is CASRDSSNEKLFF.

The rearrangement uses TRBV2 and TRBJ2-5; 10 bases match TRBD2. With 2 bases clipped from V and 4 bases from J, the junction kept 4 bases outside the gene matches. CDR1 SNHLY and CDR2 FYNNEI come from the germline V gene. The CDR3 runs 15 residues. The CDR3, as DNA: TGTGCCAGCAGTGAAAGCGGGAGGGCCGGAGAGACCCAGTACTTC. As protein: CASSESGRAGETQYF.

The chain combines TRBV5-4 with TRBJ2-5; D possibly corresponds to TRBD1 (5 bases). The CDR3 consists of 14 residues. V was shortened by 4 bases and J by 0 bases, with 10 bases between the two germline ends. Germline CDR1 and CDR2: SGHNT and YYREEE (reference sequence). CDR3 in DNA: TGTGCCAGCAGCCGACCAGGGAACCAAGAGACCCAGTACTTC. It codes for CASSRPGNQETQYF.

The chain combines TRBV28 with TRBJ2-1; TRBD2 agrees at 14 bases. The CDR3 runs to 17 residues. Germline V gene data show CDR1 as MDHEN and CDR2 as SYDVKM. J gave up 4 bases and V 6 bases, and 8 bases lay outside the gene matches. The CDR3 spells CASSLTSGRAGYNEQFF. CDR3 DNA sequence: TGTGCCAGCAGCTTGACTAGCGGGAGGGCCGGTTACAATGAGCAGTTCTTC.

This rearrangement joins TRBV28 to TRBJ1-1; no clear D gene. V was pared by 5 bases and J by 2 bases, with 18 bases between. The germline gives CDR1 MDHEN, CDR2 SYDVKM. CDR3 size: 16 residues. The CDR3 loop is CASSPRRRGINTEAFF. As DNA, the CDR3 is TGTGCCAGCAGTCCGAGACGGCGAGGGATTAACACTGAAGCTTTCTTT.

The chain recombines TRBV6-5 with TRBJ2-5; 14 bases agree with TRBD2. Losses at the gene ends were 5 bases for V and 5 bases for J; bases not matched to a gene: 4. The CDR3 totals 15 residues. Germline CDR1 is MNHEY and CDR2 is SVGAGI. The CDR3 here is CASSPRLAGGETQYF. As DNA, the CDR3 is TGTGCCAGCAGTCCCCGACTAGCGGGGGGGGAGACCCAGTACTTC.

This rearrangement joins TRBV11-3 to TRBJ2-1; TRBD2 matches at 12 bases. The V gene's germline CDR1 is SGHNT and CDR2 YENEEA. The J segment lost 0 bases and the V segment lost 0 bases, leaving 0 bases of the junction unmatched. This CDR3 region has 17 residues. The CDR3 sequence is CASSLETSGSSYNEQFF. CDR3 coding DNA: TGTGCCAGCAGCTTAGAGACTAGCGGGAGCTCCTACAATGAGCAGTTCTTC.

The chain combines TRBV11-2 with TRBJ1-4, with D possibly TRBD1 on 6 matching bases. The CDR3 covers 15 residues. The germline V gene has CDR1 SGHAT and CDR2 FQNNGV. V was clipped by 3 bases and J by 7 bases, with 15 bases between them. The DNA for the CDR3 is TGTGCCAGCAGCTTGGGGGGGCGTGTAGGTGAAAAACTGTTTTTT. This gives the protein CASSLGGRVGEKLFF.

The chain links TRBV2 to TRBJ2-1, with TRBD2 matching 13 bases. V lost 3 bases to trimming and J lost 4 bases; unmatched junction nucleotides: 9. Germline CDR1 is SNHLY and CDR2 is FYNNEI. The CDR3 is made up of 18 amino acids. This CDR3 reads CASSEGTSGAGGYNEQFF. CDR3 nucleotides: TGTGCCAGCAGTGAGGGGACTAGCGGGGCCGGCGGATACAATGAGCAGTTCTTC.

The chain links TRBV4-1 to TRBJ1-6, with D possibly TRBD1 on 5 matching bases. Germline V CDR1 and CDR2: MGHRA, YSYEKL. V was trimmed by 1 base and J by 6 bases, leaving 16 bases between them. The CDR3 spans 17 residues. The CDR3 loop reads CASSQGPPRQINSPLHF. CDR3 nucleotide sequence: TGCGCCAGCAGCCAAGGACCCCCGCGACAGATTAATTCACCCCTCCACTTT.

The V gene is TRBV11-2, the J gene TRBJ2-7; TRBD2 matches 10 bases. The junction had 11 bases not matched to a gene; V was cut back by 6 bases and J by 6 bases. The CDR3 sequence is 15 residues long. Germline V gives CDR1 SGHAT, CDR2 FQNNGV. CDR3: CASRQGLAGVTEQYF. The DNA of the CDR3 is TGTGCCAGCAGACAAGGGCTAGCGGGAGTTACCGAGCAGTACTTC.

V and J are TRBV2 and TRBJ2-1; D might be TRBD2 (6 bases). The CDR3 has 16 amino acids. V was trimmed by 6 bases and J by 0 bases, leaving 15 bases between them. Germline-derived CDR1 and CDR2 are SNHLY and FYNNEI. The CDR3, as DNA: TGTGCCAGCAGGGTACTAGCCGCCAGCTCCTACAATGAGCAGTTCTTC. Residues: CASRVLAASSYNEQFF. Combining the CDR3 with reference TRBV2 and TRBJ2-1 gives the whole variable domain EPEVTQTPSHQVTQMGQEVILRCVPISNHLYFYWYRQILGQKVEFLVSFYNNEISEKSEIFDDQFSVERPDGSNFTLKIRSTKLEDSAMYFCASRVLAASSYNEQFFGPGTRLTVL.

This clone was counted a few times. V gene TRBV5-6 combines with J gene TRBJ1-3, with 8 bases matching TRBD1. The CDR3 totals 14 residues. Trimming removed 3 bases from V and 4 bases from J; junction bases left unmatched: 3. The V gene's germline CDR1 is SGHDT and CDR2 YYEEEE. The DNA for the CDR3 is TGTGCCAGCAGCTGGGGACAGGACGGAAACACCATATATTTT. Protein: CASSWGQDGNTIYF. The full variable domain, with the rest looked up from reference TRBV5-6 and TRBJ1-3, is DAGVTQSPTHLIKTRGQQVTLRCSPKSGHDTVSWYQQALGQGPQFIFQYYEEEERQRGNFPDRFSGHQFPNYSSELNVNALLLGDSALYLCASSWGQDGNTIYFGEGSWLTVV.

The rearrangement links TRBV11-2 to TRBJ2-2; TRBD2 is a possible D gene (7 bases). The CDR3 covers 18 residues. V was trimmed by 5 bases and J by 4 bases, leaving 23 bases between them. Per germline, CDR1 SGHAT and CDR2 FQNNGV. The CDR3 DNA reads as TGTGCCAGCAGCCCGAGGGGGATGGGAGGGCCGGCCACCGGGGAGCTGTTTTTT. Residues: CASSPRGMGGPATGELFF.

The chain carries TRBV6-5 and TRBJ2-1; 7 nucleotides align to TRBD2. The CDR3 is 15 residues long. After removal of 0 bases from V and 7 bases from J, the junction contained 6 bases not matched to a gene. Per the germline V gene, CDR1 is MNHEY and CDR2 is SVGAGI. CDR3 coding DNA: TGTGCCAGCAGTTACTCGGCTAGCGGTATGAATGAGCAGTTCTTC. Residues: CASSYSASGMNEQFF.

This chain uses TRBV10-3 with TRBJ2-5, with 9 bases matching TRBD1. The germline V gene has CDR1 ENHRY and CDR2 SYGVKD. V dropped 5 bases and J dropped 2; count of bases not matched to a gene: 3. The CDR3 is made up of 14 amino acids. CDR3 DNA sequence: TGTGCCATCAGTACCGGGACAGGGCAAGAGACCCAGTACTTC. Its protein product is CAISTGTGQETQYF.

The chain couples TRBV7-8 to TRBJ1-1, with D maybe TRBD1 (5 bases). The CDR3 has 16 residues. CDR1 SGHVS and CDR2 FQNEAQ come from the germline V gene. The CDR3 sequence: CASRTGGDDLNTEAFF. CDR3 nucleotides: TGTGCTTCCCGGACCGGGGGAGATGATCTGAACACTGAAGCTTTCTTT.